Listed below are T cell receptor beta chains from one sample, sequenced in a study of T cell clonotyping in hematopoietic cell transplantation. Some clones are missing from TCRdb's copy, which holds only in-frame ones; the method was immunoSEQ multiplex PCR. The sample lists about 18,000 clones, approximately 85% occurring once. The sequencing here drew on peripheral blood mononuclear cells, taken before stem cell transplant. The receptors stem from a man over 45 with acute myeloid leukemia. Some clones in this sample may be carry-over from other donors' samples. Each CDR3 is given with its conserved first and last residue. The order of the fields is V gene, CDR3 length, J gene, clone size, D gene, CDR3 protein, CDR3 DNA. A D gene is named only where the DNA matches it firmly. Where a row states a size, it is once, few, many or the class of an expanded clone; other rows omit it.

TRBV6-6	13	TRBJ1-5	-	-	CASRPQGNQPQHF	TGTGCCAGCAGACCACAGGGAAATCAGCCCCAGCATTTT
TRBV10-2	13	TRBJ1-1	-	-	CASSLGENTEAFF	TGCGCCAGCAGTCTGGGGGAGAACACTGAAGCTTTCTTT
TRBV19	12	TRBJ1-1	-	-	CASSVRGIEAFF	TGTGCCAGTAGTGTCCGGGGGATTGAAGCTTTCTTT
TRBV30	15	TRBJ1-6	-	TRBD1	CAGSGGLRNNSPLHF	TGTGCCGGGTCAGGGGGGCTTCGTAATAATTCACCCCTCCACTTT
TRBV5-5	16	TRBJ2-7	-	-	CASSLDLGPRAGEQYF	TGTGCCAGCAGCTTGGATTTGGGACCAAGGGCGGGGGAGCAGTACTTC
TRBV18	14	TRBJ2-5	-	-	CASSAPRGLETQYF	TGTGCCAGCTCAGCACCCAGGGGATTAGAGACCCAGTACTTC
TRBV13	13	TRBJ2-7	-	-	CASSFGEKNEQYF	TGTGCCAGCAGCTTCGGGGAGAAGAACGAGCAGTACTTC
TRBV25-1	13	TRBJ1-1	-	-	CASTGHRGTEAFF	TGTGCCAGCACAGGTCACCGCGGCACTGAAGCTTTCTTT
TRBV5-6	16	TRBJ2-5	-	-	CASSSPLAEIMETQYF	TGTGCCAGCAGCTCCCCCCTGGCCGAAATCATGGAGACCCAGTACTTC
TRBV25-1	15	TRBJ1-1	-	-	CASSESGRANTEAFF	TGTGCCAGCAGTGAATCGGGCAGAGCTAACACTGAAGCTTTCTTT
TRBV29-1	13	TRBJ2-5	-	-	CSVEGGPGETQYF	TGCAGCGTTGAAGGGGGCCCCGGGGAGACCCAGTACTTC
TRBV5-1	15	TRBJ2-3	-	-	CASSWRGYYGDTQYF	TGCGCCAGCAGCTGGAGGGGCTATTATGGGGATACGCAGTATTTT
TRBV7-7	13	TRBJ2-1	once	TRBD2	CASSSRAGGEQFF	TGTGCCAGCAGCTCCCGTGCGGGGGGAGAGCAGTTCTTC
TRBV4-1	14	TRBJ2-1	-	-	CASSQDLGLGEQFF	TGCGCCAGCAGCCAAGATTTAGGGTTAGGTGAGCAGTTCTTC
TRBV4-3	14	TRBJ1-3	-	-	CASSQARAGNTIYF	TGCGCCAGCAGCCAAGCCAGGGCTGGAAACACCATATATTTT
TRBV9	14	TRBJ1-3	-	-	CASSLTVSGNTIYF	TGTGCCAGCAGTCTAACAGTCTCTGGAAACACCATATATTTT
TRBV5-5	12	TRBJ2-7	once	-	CASSLEVTEQYF	TGTGCCAGCAGCTTGGAGGTTACCGAGCAGTACTTC
TRBV6-6	12	TRBJ2-7	-	-	CASTSRPYEQYF	TGTGCCAGCACCTCAAGGCCCTACGAGCAGTACTTC
TRBV6-6	13	TRBJ1-5	-	-	CASSWSGNQPQHF	TGTGCCAGCAGTTGGAGTGGCAATCAGCCCCAGCATTTT
TRBV7-8	16	TRBJ2-3	once	-	CASSWNKGGSTDTQYF	TGTGCCAGCTCGTGGAATAAGGGGGGCAGCACAGATACGCAGTATTTT
TRBV27	12	TRBJ1-6	few	-	CASSRNNSPLHF	TGTGCCAGCAGCCGAAACAATTCACCCCTCCACTTT
TRBV10-2	14	TRBJ1-6	-	-	CASSEDTNNSPLHF	TGCGCCAGCAGTGAGGACACGAATAATTCACCCCTCCACTTT
TRBV15	17	TRBJ1-2	once	TRBD1	CATSREGRTGSTYGYTF	TGTGCCACCAGCAGAGAAGGGAGGACAGGGTCGACCTATGGCTACACCTTC
TRBV2	12	TRBJ1-1	-	-	CARLVVGSEAFF	TGTGCCAGGTTGGTGGTGGGATCTGAAGCTTTCTTT
TRBV19	16	TRBJ2-2	once	-	CASSPRQTRFSGELFF	TGTGCCAGTAGCCCTCGACAGACGAGGTTTTCCGGGGAGCTGTTTTTT
TRBV5-4	13	TRBJ1-4	-	-	CASHDWGMEKLFF	TGTGCCAGCCATGACTGGGGTATGGAAAAACTGTTTTTT
TRBV28	15	TRBJ1-1	-	-	CASSLWAVTNTEAFF	TGTGCCAGCAGTTTATGGGCGGTAACCAACACTGAAGCTTTCTTT
TRBV7-2	14	TRBJ1-5	-	-	CASSLAEVSSPQHF	TGTGCCAGCAGCTTAGCCGAGGTTAGTTCTCCCCAGCATTTT
TRBV7-3	15	TRBJ2-1	once	TRBD2	CASSLYSGGGNEQFF	TGTGCCAGCAGCCTTTATAGCGGGGGGGGAAATGAGCAGTTCTTC
TRBV6-1	15	TRBJ1-5	few	-	CASSMRLSPDQPQHF	TGTGCCAGCAGTATGAGACTGAGCCCCGATCAGCCCCAGCATTTT
TRBV10-1	16	TRBJ2-5	-	TRBD1	CASSDGTGKDQETQYF	TGCGCCAGCAGTGACGGGACAGGGAAAGACCAAGAGACCCAGTACTTC